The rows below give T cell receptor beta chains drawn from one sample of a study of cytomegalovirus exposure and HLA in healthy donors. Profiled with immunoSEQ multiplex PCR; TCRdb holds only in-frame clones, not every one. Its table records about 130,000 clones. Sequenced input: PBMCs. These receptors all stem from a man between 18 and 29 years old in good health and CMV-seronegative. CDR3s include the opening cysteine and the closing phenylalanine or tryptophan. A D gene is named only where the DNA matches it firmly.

cdr3_nt: TGTGCCAGCGGGGGGACTTGGGCTGAAGCTTTCTTT; cdr3_aa: CASGGTWAEAFF; j_call: TRBJ1-1; cdr3_length: 12; d_call: -; v_call: TRBV6-1
cdr3_nt: TGTGCCTGGAGTGCAGGGTACGAGCAGTACTTC; cdr3_aa: CAWSAGYEQYF; j_call: TRBJ2-7; cdr3_length: 11; d_call: -; v_call: TRBV30
cdr3_nt: TGTGCCAGCAACCATAAAGGGAGCGGGGGGGCATATGAGCAGTTCTTC; cdr3_aa: CASNHKGSGGAYEQFF; j_call: TRBJ2-1; cdr3_length: 16; d_call: TRBD2; v_call: TRBV5-4
cdr3_nt: TGTGCCAGCAGCTATCCGGGACTAGCGGGAGGGAGCGCCTACAATGAGCAGTTCTTC; cdr3_aa: CASSYPGLAGGSAYNEQFF; j_call: TRBJ2-1; cdr3_length: 19; d_call: TRBD2; v_call: TRBV7-2
cdr3_nt: TGCGCCAGCAGCCTGGTCTTAGCCATCTCAGCGGGGGAGCTGTTTTTT; cdr3_aa: CASSLVLAISAGELFF; j_call: TRBJ2-2; cdr3_length: 16; d_call: -; v_call: TRBV4-1
cdr3_nt: TGTGCCAGCACTCCGGACAGGGTCGTGGGCTACACCTTC; cdr3_aa: CASTPDRVVGYTF; j_call: TRBJ1-2; cdr3_length: 13; d_call: TRBD1; v_call: TRBV6-5
cdr3_nt: TGCGCCAGCAGCTTGCAGTTGCTAGCGGTGACGGGTGAGCAGTTCTTC; cdr3_aa: CASSLQLLAVTGEQFF; j_call: TRBJ2-1; cdr3_length: 16; d_call: TRBD2; v_call: TRBV5-1
cdr3_nt: TGTGCCAGCAGCTTACGGACAGAAGACTCTGGAAACACCATATATTTT; cdr3_aa: CASSLRTEDSGNTIYF; j_call: TRBJ1-3; cdr3_length: 16; d_call: -; v_call: TRBV7-9
cdr3_nt: TGTGCCAGCGCGGGGGTGACCCAAGAGACCCAGTACTTC; cdr3_aa: CASAGVTQETQYF; j_call: TRBJ2-5; cdr3_length: 13; d_call: TRBD2; v_call: TRBV6-5
cdr3_nt: TGCGCCAGCAGTGAGGACAGGGGCCGGCCCCAGCATTTT; cdr3_aa: CASSEDRGRPQHF; j_call: TRBJ1-5; cdr3_length: 13; d_call: TRBD1; v_call: TRBV10-2
cdr3_nt: TGTGCCAGCAGTCCTCGGGAGGGGGCGTTAGGCTACACCTTC; cdr3_aa: CASSPREGALGYTF; j_call: TRBJ1-2; cdr3_length: 14; d_call: TRBD1; v_call: TRBV27
cdr3_nt: TGTGCCAGCAGCGCGGGACAGCTCCAAGAGACCCAGTACTTC; cdr3_aa: CASSAGQLQETQYF; j_call: TRBJ2-5; cdr3_length: 14; d_call: TRBD1; v_call: TRBV9
cdr3_nt: TGTGCCAGCAGCCGGGAGATCGGAGGGCAAGAGACCCAGTACTTC; cdr3_aa: CASSREIGGQETQYF; j_call: TRBJ2-5; cdr3_length: 15; d_call: -; v_call: TRBV9
cdr3_nt: TGTGCCAGCAGCCTTAATCTACAGGGGGGCGCTGAAGCTTTCTTT; cdr3_aa: CASSLNLQGGAEAFF; j_call: TRBJ1-1; cdr3_length: 15; d_call: TRBD1; v_call: TRBV7-8
cdr3_nt: TGCGCCAGCAGCCCAGCGGGACAGGGAGGGAACACTGAAGCTTTCTTT; cdr3_aa: CASSPAGQGGNTEAFF; j_call: TRBJ1-1; cdr3_length: 16; d_call: TRBD1; v_call: TRBV5-1
cdr3_nt: TGTGCCTGGAGCGAGGGGGCTTCACCCCTCCACTTT; cdr3_aa: CAWSEGASPLHF; j_call: TRBJ1-6; cdr3_length: 12; d_call: TRBD1; v_call: TRBV30
cdr3_nt: TGTGCCAGCAGCGTAGGCGAGACCTACGAGCAGTACTTC; cdr3_aa: CASSVGETYEQYF; j_call: TRBJ2-7; cdr3_length: 13; d_call: -; v_call: TRBV9
cdr3_nt: TGTGCCAGCAGTGGACACAGGGGGCAGGGCACAGATACGCAGTATTTT; cdr3_aa: CASSGHRGQGTDTQYF; j_call: TRBJ2-3; cdr3_length: 16; d_call: TRBD1; v_call: TRBV6-1
cdr3_nt: TGCGCCAGCAGCCAACCAGGGACAGGTGACTGTTGTGGTAACTATGGCTACACCTTC; cdr3_aa: CASSQPGTGDCCGNYGYTF; j_call: TRBJ1-2; cdr3_length: 19; d_call: TRBD1; v_call: TRBV4-1
cdr3_nt: TGTGCCAGCAGCTTGAGAGCCTCCTACGAGCAGTACTTC; cdr3_aa: CASSLRASYEQYF; j_call: TRBJ2-7; cdr3_length: 13; d_call: -; v_call: TRBV5-6
cdr3_nt: TGCGCCAGCAGCCCGGGACTAGCGGGAGGTACCAATGAGCAGTTCTTC; cdr3_aa: CASSPGLAGGTNEQFF; j_call: TRBJ2-1; cdr3_length: 16; d_call: TRBD2; v_call: TRBV5-1
cdr3_nt: TGTGCCAGCAGCTTAGGGGGAGAGAGGCCCCAGCATTTT; cdr3_aa: CASSLGGERPQHF; j_call: TRBJ1-5; cdr3_length: 13; d_call: -; v_call: TRBV7-2
cdr3_nt: TGTGCCAGCAGGACAGGGATCTATGGCTACACCTTC; cdr3_aa: CASRTGIYGYTF; j_call: TRBJ1-2; cdr3_length: 12; d_call: TRBD1; v_call: TRBV6-1
cdr3_nt: TGTGCCACCCGGACGACTAGCGAAGGGACAGATACGCAGTATTTT; cdr3_aa: CATRTTSEGTDTQYF; j_call: TRBJ2-3; cdr3_length: 15; d_call: TRBD2; v_call: TRBV6-1
cdr3_nt: TGCGCCAGCAGCCAGCGGGGTGGTGGCGAGCAGTACTTC; cdr3_aa: CASSQRGGGEQYF; j_call: TRBJ2-7; cdr3_length: 13; d_call: -; v_call: TRBV4-1
cdr3_nt: TGTGCCAGCAGCTCCTACACATTAGCGGGGGGGCCAGGCGAGCAGTACTTC; cdr3_aa: CASSSYTLAGGPGEQYF; j_call: TRBJ2-7; cdr3_length: 17; d_call: TRBD2; v_call: TRBV13
cdr3_nt: TGTGCCATCAGTGGGGACAGGGGATATGGCTACACCTTC; cdr3_aa: CAISGDRGYGYTF; j_call: TRBJ1-2; cdr3_length: 13; d_call: TRBD1; v_call: TRBV10-3
cdr3_nt: TGTGCCAGCATCACAGGGGGAAACACTGAAGCTTTCTTT; cdr3_aa: CASITGGNTEAFF; j_call: TRBJ1-1; cdr3_length: 13; d_call: TRBD1; v_call: TRBV6-1
cdr3_nt: TGTGCCAGCAGAGACAGGATTCTAGCTAACTATGGCTACACCTTC; cdr3_aa: CASRDRILANYGYTF; j_call: TRBJ1-2; cdr3_length: 15; d_call: -; v_call: TRBV6-1
cdr3_nt: TGTGCCAGCTCCTCGGGACGGGGGTGGCAAGAGACCCAGTACTTC; cdr3_aa: CASSSGRGWQETQYF; j_call: TRBJ2-5; cdr3_length: 15; d_call: -; v_call: TRBV18
cdr3_nt: TGCAGCGTTGAAGGACAGCCCCTTCGACACACAGATACGCAGTATTTT; cdr3_aa: CSVEGQPLRHTDTQYF; j_call: TRBJ2-3; cdr3_length: 16; d_call: -; v_call: TRBV29-1
cdr3_nt: TGTGCCAGCAGCTTGACAGGGGCTGGAAACACCATATATTTT; cdr3_aa: CASSLTGAGNTIYF; j_call: TRBJ1-3; cdr3_length: 14; d_call: TRBD1; v_call: TRBV5-6